The clone carrying this T cell receptor (beta chain) has a count of ten or more. Trimming pared 6 bases from V and 6 bases from J, leaving 15 bases between. Germline V CDR1 and CDR2: SQVTM, ANQGSEA. This CDR3 has 12 residues. The sample is drawn from a study of T cells in Graves' hyperthyroidism and ophthalmopathy. Authors of the study amplified TCR beta CDR3 regions from RNA transcripts. Carried out on the TCR CDR3, a first-round RT-PCR used the HTBI primer set. TCRdb ran MiXCR on the multiplex PCR reads and lists one entry per CDR3 protein. The sample holds around 300,000 distinct CDR3 sequences, around 13% seen once.

The source material was blood. The V call is TRBV29-1, the J call TRBJ2-7; no clear D. This clonotype originated in a woman between 35 and 50 years old with Graves' hyperthyroidism. CDR3 amino acids: CSVRHSQFEQYF. CDR3 DNA: TGCAGCGTCAGACATTCCCAATTCGAGCAGTACTTC.